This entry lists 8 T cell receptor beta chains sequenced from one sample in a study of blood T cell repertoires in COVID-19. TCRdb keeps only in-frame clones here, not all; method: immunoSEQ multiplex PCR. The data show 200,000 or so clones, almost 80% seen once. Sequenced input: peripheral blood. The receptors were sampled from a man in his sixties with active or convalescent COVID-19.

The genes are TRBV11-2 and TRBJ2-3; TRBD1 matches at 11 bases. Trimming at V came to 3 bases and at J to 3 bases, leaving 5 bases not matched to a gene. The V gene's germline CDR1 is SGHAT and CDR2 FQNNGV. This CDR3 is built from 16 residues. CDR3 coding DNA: TGTGCCAGCAGCTTTAGGACAGGGGGCGCAACAGATACGCAGTATTTT. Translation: CASSFRTGGATDTQYF.

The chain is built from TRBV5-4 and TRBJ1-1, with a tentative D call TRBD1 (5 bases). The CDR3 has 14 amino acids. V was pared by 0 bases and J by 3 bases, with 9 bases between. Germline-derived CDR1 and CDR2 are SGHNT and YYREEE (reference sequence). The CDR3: CASSLAGRDTEAFF. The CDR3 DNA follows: TGTGCCAGCAGCTTGGCCGGCAGGGACACTGAAGCTTTCTTT.

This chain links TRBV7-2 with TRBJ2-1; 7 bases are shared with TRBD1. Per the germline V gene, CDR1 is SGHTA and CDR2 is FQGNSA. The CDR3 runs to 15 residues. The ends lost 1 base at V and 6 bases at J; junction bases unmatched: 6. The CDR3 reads CASSLDSDRSNEQFF. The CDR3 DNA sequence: TGTGCCAGCAGCTTAGATTCGGACAGGTCCAATGAGCAGTTCTTC.

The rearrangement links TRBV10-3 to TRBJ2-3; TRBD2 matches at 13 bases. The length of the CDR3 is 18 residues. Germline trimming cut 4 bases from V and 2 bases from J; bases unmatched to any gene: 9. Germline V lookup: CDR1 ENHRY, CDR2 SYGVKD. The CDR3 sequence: CAISGGLAGNDHTDTQYF. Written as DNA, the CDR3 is TGTGCCATCAGTGGGGGACTAGCGGGGAACGATCACACAGATACGCAGTATTTT.

For the CDR3, the DNA is TGTGCCAGCAGGGGGACTAGCGGGAGGGCCTTGAACTACGAGCAGTACTTC. Protein: CASRGTSGRALNYEQYF. This sequence joins TRBV6-8 and TRBJ2-7; 16 nucleotides line up with TRBD2. CDR3 length: 17 amino acids. Trimming at V came to 6 bases and at J to 3 bases, leaving 8 bases not matched to a gene. CDR1 MNHGY and CDR2 SAAAGT come from the germline V gene.

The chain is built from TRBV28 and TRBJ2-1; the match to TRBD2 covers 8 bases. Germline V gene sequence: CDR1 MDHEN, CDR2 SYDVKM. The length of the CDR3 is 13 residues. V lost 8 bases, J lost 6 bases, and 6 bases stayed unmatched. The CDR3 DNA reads TGTGCCAGCGAGCGGGAGCCACTCAATGAGCAGTTCTTC. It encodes CASEREPLNEQFF.

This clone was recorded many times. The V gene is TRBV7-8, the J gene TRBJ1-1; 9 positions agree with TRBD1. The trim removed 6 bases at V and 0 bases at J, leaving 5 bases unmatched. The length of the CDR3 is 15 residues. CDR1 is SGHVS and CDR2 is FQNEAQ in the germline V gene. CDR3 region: CASRVGQGMNTEAFF. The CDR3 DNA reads TGTGCCAGCAGGGTTGGACAGGGGATGAACACTGAAGCTTTCTTT.

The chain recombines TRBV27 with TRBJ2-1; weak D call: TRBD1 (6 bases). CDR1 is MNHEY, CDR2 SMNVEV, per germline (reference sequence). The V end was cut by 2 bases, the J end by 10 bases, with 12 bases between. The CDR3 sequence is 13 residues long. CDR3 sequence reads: CASSLDITGEQFF. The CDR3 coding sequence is TGTGCCAGCAGTTTAGACATAACAGGGGAGCAGTTCTTC.